The T cell receptor (beta chain) described here comes from a study of cytomegalovirus exposure and HLA in healthy donors. The PCR used 60 Vbeta and 13 Jbeta primers. TCRdb's copy holds only in-frame clones and misses some; the assay was immunoSEQ multiplex PCR. The table lists some 150,000 clones, approximately 78% of them singletons. Among the donors, all were healthy bone marrow donors. The sequence was collected from a human donor in good health. The sample comprised PBMCs.

The CDR3: CASSQGTGTNYGYTF. The CDR3 coding sequence is TGTGCCAGCAGCCAGGGAACCGGGACTAACTATGGCTACACCTTC. J is TRBJ1-2 and V is TRBV4-2; D not certain. Germline CDR1 reads LGHNA; CDR2 reads YNFKEQ. Trimming removed 3 bases from V and 0 bases from J, with 11 bases in between. The length of the CDR3 is 15 residues.